This T cell receptor beta chain originates from a study of cytomegalovirus exposure and HLA in healthy donors. Study-level results: A later analysis showed HLA-associated TCR beta chains outstripping equally common others in clonal expansion. Usually a TCR sequence was rare, but some public TCRs were found in many donors.

The CDR3 length is 14 residues. Looked up from germline, CDR1 is KGHSH and CDR2 is LQKENI. Trimming at V came to 1 base and at J to 5 bases, leaving 3 bases not matched to a gene. On this clone itself: Its antigen is not identified.

Use of 60 Vbeta and 13 Jbeta primers characterized the PCR. Produced via immunoSEQ multiplex PCR; TCRdb's table is partial and in-frame only. The sample yields tens of thousands of clones, roughly 79% seen once. The TCR originated in a middle-aged woman in good health and CMV-seronegative. This chain connects TRBV18 to TRBJ2-5; 8 positions agree with TRBD1. What was sequenced was PBMCs. The CDR3 spells CASSPRQGRETQYF. In DNA form, the CDR3 reads TGTGCCAGCTCACCACGACAGGGGAGGGAGACCCAGTACTTC.